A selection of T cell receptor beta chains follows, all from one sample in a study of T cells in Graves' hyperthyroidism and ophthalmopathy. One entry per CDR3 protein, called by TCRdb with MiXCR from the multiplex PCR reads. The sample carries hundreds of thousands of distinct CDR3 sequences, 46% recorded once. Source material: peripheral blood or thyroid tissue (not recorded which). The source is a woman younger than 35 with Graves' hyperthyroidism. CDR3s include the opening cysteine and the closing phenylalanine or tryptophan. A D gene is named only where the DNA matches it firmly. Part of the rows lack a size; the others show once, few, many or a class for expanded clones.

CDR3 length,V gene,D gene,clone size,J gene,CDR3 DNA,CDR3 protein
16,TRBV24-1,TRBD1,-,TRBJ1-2,TGTGCCACCAGTGATGCGACAGGGGTCTTCGGTTATGGCTACACCTTC,CATSDATGVFGYGYTF
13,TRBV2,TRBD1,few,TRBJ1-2,TGTGCCAGCAGTGCGGGACAGAACTATGGCTACACCTTC,CASSAGQNYGYTF
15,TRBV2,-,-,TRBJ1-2,TGTGCCAGCAGCTTGGGGAGGGGGGGCGCGGCTGGCTACACCTTC,CASSLGRGGAAGYTF
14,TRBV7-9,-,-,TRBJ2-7,TGTGCCAGCAGCCAACCTCCGAAGAGCTACGAGCAGTACTTC,CASSQPPKSYEQYF
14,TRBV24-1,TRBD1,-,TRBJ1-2,TGTGCCACCCCCGGACAGGGGGCAGGCTATGGCTACACCTTC,CATPGQGAGYGYTF
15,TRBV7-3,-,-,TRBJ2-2,TGTGCCAGCAGCGCAAACAGGGTTAGCACCGGGGAGCTGTTTTTT,CASSANRVSTGELFF
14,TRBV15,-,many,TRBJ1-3,TGTGCCACCAGCAGAGAGGGGGCTGGAAACACCATATATTTT,CATSREGAGNTIYF
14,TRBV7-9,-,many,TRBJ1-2,TGTGCCAGCAGCTTAGAACCGCAGAGAGATGGCTACACCTTC,CASSLEPQRDGYTF
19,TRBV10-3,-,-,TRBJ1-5,TGTGCCATCAGTGATGGGTATATCGGAGGTGTCGGGGAATATCAGCCCCAGCATTTT,CAISDGYIGGVGEYQPQHF
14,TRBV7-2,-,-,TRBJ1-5,TGTGCCAGCAGCTTTAAAGGTAGCAATCAGCCCCAGCATTTT,CASSFKGSNQPQHF
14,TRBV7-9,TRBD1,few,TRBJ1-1,TGTGCCAGCAGCTTAGGGGGGGACAGGGTAGCAGCTTTCTTT,CASSLGGDRVAAFF
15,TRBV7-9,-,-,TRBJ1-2,TGTGCCAGCAGCCAAGTGGGGGGGTTGGACTATGGCTACACCTTC,CASSQVGGLDYGYTF
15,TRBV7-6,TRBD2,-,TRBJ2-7,TGTGCCAGCAGCCCAACTAGCGGGAGGGCCTACGAGCAGTACTTC,CASSPTSGRAYEQYF
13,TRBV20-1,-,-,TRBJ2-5,TGCAGTGAAGTGGCGGGGGCCACGGGGACCCAGTACTTC,CSEVAGATGTQYF
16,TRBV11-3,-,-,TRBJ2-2,TGTGCCAGCAGCCCGAGACTGGGCGAAAGCACCGGGGAGCTGTTTTTT,CASSPRLGESTGELFF
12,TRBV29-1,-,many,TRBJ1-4,TGCAGCGTTGAAACCGGGGGGGAAAAACTGTTTTTT,CSVETGGEKLFF
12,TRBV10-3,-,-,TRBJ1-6,TGTGCCACCACCAGCGGCAATTCACCCCTCCACTTT,CATTSGNSPLHF
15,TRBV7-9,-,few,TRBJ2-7,TGTGCCAGCAGCCAAGATCGGGCAGGGATGAACGAGCAGTACTTC,CASSQDRAGMNEQYF
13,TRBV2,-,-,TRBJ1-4,TGTGCCAGCAGTGCTAGAGACCTAGAAAAACTGTTTTTT,CASSARDLEKLFF
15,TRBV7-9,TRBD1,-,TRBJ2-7,TGCGCCAGCAGCCCCCAATGGACAGGCTCCTACGAGCAGTACTTC,CASSPQWTGSYEQYF
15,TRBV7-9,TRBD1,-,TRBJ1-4,TGTGCCAGCAGCGTGTTGGGACAGCCTAATGAAAAACTGTCTTTT,CASSVLGQPNEKLSF
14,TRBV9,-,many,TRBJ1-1,TGTGCCAGCAGCGTAGGGACATTACGCGCTGAAGCTTTCTTT,CASSVGTLRAEAFF
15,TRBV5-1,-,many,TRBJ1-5,TGCGCCAGCAGCTTGGTGGGGGAGGTAAATCAGCCCCAGCATTTT,CASSLVGEVNQPQHF
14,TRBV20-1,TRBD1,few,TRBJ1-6,TGCAGTGCCAGAACAGGGGTGGAGAATTCACCCCTCCACTTT,CSARTGVENSPLHF
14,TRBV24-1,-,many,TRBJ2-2,TGTGCCACCAGTGACCCGGGACGGGTCGGGGAGCTGTTTTTT,CATSDPGRVGELFF
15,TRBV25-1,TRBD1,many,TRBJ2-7,TGTGCCAGCAGTGCCCGGGACAGGGTGACCGACGAGCAGTACTTC,CASSARDRVTDEQYF
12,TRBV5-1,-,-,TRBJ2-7,TGCGCCAGCAGCTTGGCGGGGTTCCAGCAGTACTTC,CASSLAGFQQYF
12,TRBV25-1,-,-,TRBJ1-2,TGTGCCAGCTGGGACGAGAACTATGGCTACACCTTC,CASWDENYGYTF
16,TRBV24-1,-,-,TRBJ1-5,TGTGCCAGCAGTGAACGCGGCAGGGAGTTGAGGCAGCCCCAGCATTTT,CASSERGRELRQPQHF
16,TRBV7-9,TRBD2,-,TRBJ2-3,TGTGCCAGCAGTCTTAGCTCGGCGGGAGGGGCCGATACGCAGTATTTT,CASSLSSAGGADTQYF
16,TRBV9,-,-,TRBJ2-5,TGTGCCAGCAGCCAAGTTGGGAGGCGTATCCACGAGACCCAGTACTTC,CASSQVGRRIHETQYF
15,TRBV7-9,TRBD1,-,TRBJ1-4,TGTGCCAGCAGTGCCGGGACAGGGCGCCGCGAAAAACTGTTTTTT,CASSAGTGRREKLFF
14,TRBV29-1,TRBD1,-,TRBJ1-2,TGCAGCACCTTATCGGGGACAGGCAGCTATGGCTACACCTTC,CSTLSGTGSYGYTF
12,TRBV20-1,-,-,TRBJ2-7,TGCAGTCAGGAGGGGTTAACCTACGAGCAGTACTTC,CSQEGLTYEQYF
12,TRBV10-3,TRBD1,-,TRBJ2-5,TGTGCCAGCATCTCAGCAGGGGGTTCCCAGTACTTC,CASISAGGSQYF
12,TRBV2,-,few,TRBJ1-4,TGTGCCAGCAAAGCAACTAATGAAAAACTGTTTTTT,CASKATNEKLFF
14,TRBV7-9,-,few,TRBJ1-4,TGTGCCAGCAGCTTGACAGGTCTTCAGGAAAAACTGTTTTTT,CASSLTGLQEKLFF
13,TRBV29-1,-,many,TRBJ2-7,TGCAGCGTTGATCAGGGAGGCACCGACGAGCAGTACTTC,CSVDQGGTDEQYF
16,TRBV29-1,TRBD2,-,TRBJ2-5,TGCAGCGTGATGAAAATCGCGGCGGGGGTACAAGAGACCCAGTACTTC,CSVMKIAAGVQETQYF
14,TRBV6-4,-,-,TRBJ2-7,TGTGCCAGCAGTTACTCGGTTTGGGGCTACGAGCAGTACTTC,CASSYSVWGYEQYF
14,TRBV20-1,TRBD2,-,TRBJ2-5,TGCAGTGCTAGACGGGGGACTAGCGGGAGGGAGCAGTACTTC,CSARRGTSGREQYF
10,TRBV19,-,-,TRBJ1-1,TGTGCCAGTAGTTCGCAGGGGGCTTTCTTT,CASSSQGAFF
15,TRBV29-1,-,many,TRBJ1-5,TGCAGCGTCTTGACAGAGGGGTTAGGTGGTCAGCCCCAGCATTTT,CSVLTEGLGGQPQHF
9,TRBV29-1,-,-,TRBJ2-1,TGCAGCGCCGGGAATGAGCAGTTCTTC,CSAGNEQFF
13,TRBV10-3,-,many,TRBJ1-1,TGTGCCATCAGTGAGTACGGGTACACTGAAGCTTTCTTT,CAISEYGYTEAFF
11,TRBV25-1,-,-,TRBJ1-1,TGTGCCAGCCGATGGGACGACGTAGCTTTCTTT,CASRWDDVAFF
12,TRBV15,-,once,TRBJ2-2,TGTGCCACCAGCAAGAGAACAGGGGAGCTGTTTTTT,CATSKRTGELFF
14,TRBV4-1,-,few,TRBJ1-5,TGCGCCAGCAGCCAAGACAGGAACAATCAGCCCCAGCATTTT,CASSQDRNNQPQHF
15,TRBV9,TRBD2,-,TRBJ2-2,TGTGCCAGCAGCTTGGGACTAGCGAAAACCGGGGAGCTGTTTTTT,CASSLGLAKTGELFF
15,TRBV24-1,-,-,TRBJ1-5,TGTGCCACCAGTACCAGGGGCAGGGAAACCCAGCCCCAGCATTTT,CATSTRGRETQPQHF